These 5 T cell receptor beta chains originate from one sample sequenced in a study of T cells in Graves' hyperthyroidism and ophthalmopathy. The investigators amplified TCR beta CDR3 regions from RNA transcripts. First-round RT-PCR of the TCR CDR3 relied on the HTBI primer set. TCRdb processed the multiplex PCR reads anew with MiXCR; each CDR3 protein has one entry. The data contain about 96,000 distinct CDR3 sequences, roughly 49% of them singletons. The sequencing input was blood. The receptors stem from a woman between 40 and 55 years old with Graves' hyperthyroidism.

Note on this clonotype: With a much larger clone just one base away, this may be a read error. The rearrangement joins TRBV10-3 to TRBJ2-3; unclear D gene. CDR1 and CDR2 (germline): ENHRY, SYGVKD. The length of the CDR3 is 14 residues. The DNA for the CDR3 is TGTGCCACCAGTGATTGGCCTTCTAAAGATACGCAGTATTTT. It codes for CATSDWPSKDTQYF.

For this clonotype: The final CDR3 position lacks the conserved phenylalanine or tryptophan, pointing to a likely read error. V usage is TRBV11-1 and J usage is TRBJ1-5; D uncertain. V was clipped by 5 bases and J by 0 bases, with 17 bases between them. The germline V gene encodes CDR1 SGHAT and CDR2 FQDESV (reference sequence). This CDR3 comprises 17 residues. CDR3 loop: CASSPEEGISSNQPQHL. CDR3 in DNA: TGTGCCAGCAGCCCGGAAGAGGGCATAAGTAGCAATCAGCCCCAGCATCTT.

The chain employs TRBV5-1 and TRBJ2-6; the D is unclear. Germline V CDR1 and CDR2: SGHRS, YFSETQ. The CDR3 is 15 amino acids. Trimming took 4 bases from V and 10 from J, leaving 18 bases between them. Here the CDR3 DNA reads TGCGCCAGCAGCCCACCACCGTGGCAGCCGAACGTCCTGACTTTC. Protein sequence: CASSPPPWQPNVLTF. The entire variable domain, with the rest obtained from reference TRBV5-1 and TRBJ2-6, is as follows: KAGVTQTPRYLIKTRGQQVTLSCSPISGHRSVSWYQQTPGQGLQFLFEYFSETQRNKGNFPGRFSGRQFSNSRSEMNVSTLELGDSALYLCASSPPPWQPNVLTFGAGSRLTVL.

This clonotype was seen only a few times. V usage is TRBV7-9 and J usage is TRBJ2-3, with D maybe TRBD1 (6 bases). Trimming cost V 6 bases and J 8 bases, with 24 bases left between them. Germline V lookup: CDR1 SEHNR, CDR2 FQNEAQ (reference sequence). The CDR3 extends over 16 amino acids. CDR3 sequence (DNA): TGTGCCAGCAGTCCCATGTCGGGCCGTGCACAGGGTACGCAGTATTTT. Its translation: CASSPMSGRAQGTQYF.

At least ten counts were recorded for this clonotype. V gene TRBV2 combines with J gene TRBJ2-2, with D perhaps assigned TRBD1 or TRBD2 (5 bases each). Germline CDR1 and CDR2: SNHLY and FYNNEI. The CDR3 runs to 14 residues. The V end was cut by 7 bases, the J end by 1 base, with 10 bases between. The CDR3, as DNA: TGTGCCAGCAAGGGGAGACAGAACACCGGGGAGCTGTTTTTT. Protein: CASKGRQNTGELFF.